A selection of T cell receptor beta chains follows, all from one sample in a study of early T cells in non-severe SARS-CoV-2 infection. TCRdb re-derived calls from the 5' RACE reads in MiXCR, one entry per CDR3 protein. Among under 85,000 distinct CDR3 sequences listed, about 9.4% were seen once. Sequences were obtained from whole blood. Receptors were obtained from an adult who was a healthcare worker with PCR-confirmed SARS-CoV-2 infection or an uninfected control (not recorded which). CDR3s include the opening cysteine and the closing phenylalanine or tryptophan. D genes are given only for firm matches. Expanded clones get a size class; other rows say once, few or many, or leave the size out.

j_gene: TRBJ2-6; d_gene: -; abundance: -; v_gene: TRBV7-3; len: 18; CDR3nt: TGTGCCAGCAGCTACACCTCCGGGTTGATCTCTGGGGCCAACGTCCTGACTTTC; CDR3aa: CASSYTSGLISGANVLTF
j_gene: TRBJ2-1; d_gene: TRBD1; abundance: -; v_gene: TRBV10-3; len: 12; CDR3nt: TGTGCCATCCGGGACAGGGGTAATGAGCAGTTCTTC; CDR3aa: CAIRDRGNEQFF
j_gene: TRBJ1-1; d_gene: -; abundance: few; v_gene: TRBV5-1; len: 15; CDR3nt: TGCGCCAGCAGCCCTTTTATAGCCCGGAACACTGAAGCTTTCTTT; CDR3aa: CASSPFIARNTEAFF
j_gene: TRBJ2-1; d_gene: -; abundance: -; v_gene: TRBV5-1; len: 14; CDR3nt: TGCGCCAGCAAGGTCTCAGCGTTTCCCAATGAGCAGTTCTTC; CDR3aa: CASKVSAFPNEQFF
j_gene: TRBJ2-7; d_gene: -; abundance: many; v_gene: TRBV18; len: 13; CDR3nt: TGTGCCAGCTCCCGACAGCCGCGGGACGAGCAGTACTTC; CDR3aa: CASSRQPRDEQYF
j_gene: TRBJ1-4; d_gene: TRBD1; abundance: many; v_gene: TRBV7-3; len: 17; CDR3nt: TGTGCCAGCAGCTCCTTCACTGGGACAGCAACTAATGAAAAACTGTTTTTT; CDR3aa: CASSSFTGTATNEKLFF
j_gene: TRBJ2-1; d_gene: TRBD2; abundance: few; v_gene: TRBV20-1; len: 14; CDR3nt: TGCAGTGCTCCGGAGGGGGGGACTAGCGGTGAGCAGTTCTTC; CDR3aa: CSAPEGGTSGEQFF
j_gene: TRBJ2-2; d_gene: -; abundance: few; v_gene: TRBV7-8; len: 14; CDR3nt: TGTGCCAGCAGCTTATCTGGGGGAACCGGGGAGCTGTTTTTT; CDR3aa: CASSLSGGTGELFF
j_gene: TRBJ2-5; d_gene: -; abundance: -; v_gene: TRBV3-1; len: 13; CDR3nt: TGTGCCAGCAGCCACCGTCTCCAAGAGACCCAGTACTTC; CDR3aa: CASSHRLQETQYF
j_gene: TRBJ2-6; d_gene: -; abundance: many; v_gene: TRBV7-9; len: 18; CDR3nt: TGTGCCAGCAGCTCAACCAGGGGCCGAAGGACAGGGGCCAACGTCCTGACTTTC; CDR3aa: CASSSTRGRRTGANVLTF